The 7 T cell receptor beta chains below all came from one sample that was sequenced in a study of blood T cell repertoires in COVID-19. Only in-frame clones appear in the TCRdb table, and some are missing; sequencing was by immunoSEQ multiplex PCR. The table lists over 250,000 clones, about nine tenths of them singletons. Sample: PBMCs or T cells enriched from blood (not recorded which). Receptor source: an older woman who had recovered from COVID-19.

The chain carries TRBV11-2 and TRBJ2-7, with a tentative D call TRBD1 (7 bases). Germline CDR1 SGHAT, CDR2 FQNNGV. V lost 4 bases, J lost 1 base, and 20 bases lay in between. The CDR3 loop spans 17 amino acids. The CDR3: CASSSVNQGGSSYEQYF. CDR3 DNA: TGTGCCAGCAGCTCAGTGAATCAGGGGGGATCGTCCTACGAGCAGTACTTC.

The V gene is TRBV11-2, the J gene TRBJ2-1; perhaps TRBD2 as D (6 bases). V lost 1 base and J lost 3, with 10 bases in between. There are 15 residues in the CDR3. Per germline, CDR1 SGHAT and CDR2 FQNNGV. The CDR3 region has the DNA TGTGCCAGCAGCTTAGTTGGAGGGGTCTACAATGAGCAGTTCTTC. Translated, it gives CASSLVGGVYNEQFF.

The rearrangement joins TRBV19 to TRBJ1-5, with D perhaps TRBD1 (5 bases). Per germline, CDR1 LNHDA and CDR2 SQIVND (reference sequence). V gave up 4 bases and J gave up 6 bases, with 19 bases separating them. The CDR3 totals 16 residues. Here the CDR3 reads CASSKTVGLFFQPQHF. The CDR3 nucleotides are TGTGCCAGTAGTAAGACAGTAGGGTTATTTTTTCAGCCCCAGCATTTT.

This clone is a singleton in its sample. The chain employs TRBV21-1 and TRBJ2-7; no DNA check was done on the table's D call, TRBD1. TRBV21-1 is classified as a pseudogene. The length of the CDR3 is 15 residues. In DNA form, the CDR3 reads TGTGCCAGCAGCAAAGACGTCGACAGGGGCTACGAGCAGTACTTC. As protein: CASSKDVDRGYEQYF.

The chain is built from TRBV30 and TRBJ1-1; no clear D. Trimming took off 4 bases at V and 11 bases at J, with 14 bases between the two ends. The CDR3 consists of 11 residues. Germline lookup yields CDR1 GTSNPN and CDR2 SVGIG (reference sequence). This CDR3 is CAWTSGYGAFF. CDR3 in DNA: TGTGCCTGGACATCGGGTTACGGGGCTTTCTTT.

The V call is TRBV24-1, the J call TRBJ2-1, with 12 bases identical to TRBD2. There are 15 residues in the CDR3. After removal of 4 bases from V and 5 bases from J, the junction contained 2 bases not matched to a gene. Germline lookup yields CDR1 KGHDR and CDR2 SFDVKD. The CDR3 is CATSDRTSGDNEQFF. Written as DNA, the CDR3 is TGTGCCACCAGTGACCGGACTAGCGGGGACAATGAGCAGTTCTTC.

The chain couples TRBV20-1 to TRBJ2-7, with TRBD1 as a possible D gene (6 bases). The V end was cut by 3 bases, the J end by 1 base, with 10 bases between. CDR3 size: 13 residues. The germline gives CDR1 DFQATT, CDR2 SNEGSKA (reference sequence). The CDR3 DNA follows: TGCAGTGCTAGTTTAGGGGGTTCCTACGAGCAGTACTTC. It encodes CSASLGGSYEQYF.